Following are 6 T cell receptor beta chains from one sample sequenced in a study of tumor and adjacent non-tumor tissue in lung cancer. TCRbeta libraries were built with three rounds of nested PCR, modified from ARM-PCR. TCRdb ran MiXCR on the multiplex PCR reads and lists one entry per CDR3 protein. The sample yields approximately 120,000 distinct CDR3 sequences, under 65% seen once. No cell sorting was done before RNA was extracted from the tissue. More than 3 cm separated this lung sample from the edge of the tumor. The source material was distant non-tumor lung tissue. These TCRs come from a man in his sixties with non-small cell lung cancer.

The V and J genes are TRBV2 and TRBJ1-1; D uncertain. This CDR3 region has 15 residues. From germline, CDR1 is SNHLY and CDR2 FYNNEI. Trimming took 2 bases from V and 11 from J, leaving 21 bases between them. The CDR3: CASSETRGLLVQAFF. The CDR3 DNA reads as TGTGCCAGCAGTGAAACGCGAGGACTGCTGGTCCAGGCTTTCTTT.

Of note for this clonotype: The missing conserved phenylalanine or tryptophan at the end of this CDR3 makes a read error likely. The J gene is TRBJ2-4, the V gene TRBV12-3 or TRBV12-4, with 10 bases aligning to TRBD1. This CDR3 is 15 amino acids long. The CDR3 spells CATSPLGTGEGIQYI. CDR3 coding DNA: TGCGCCACCAGTCCACTCGGGACAGGGGAAGGCATTCAGTACATC.

Notes on this clonotype: The conserved final phenylalanine or tryptophan is absent from the CDR3, which likely points to a read error. V is TRBV29-1 and J is TRBJ2-5; D gene ambiguous. Germline CDR1 reads SQVTM; CDR2 reads ANQGSEA. Trimming left V 4 bases short and J 2 bases short, with 11 bases between. The CDR3 runs 13 residues. CDR3 loop: CSVVPARQETQYL. The CDR3 bases are TGCAGCGTTGTACCGGCAAGGCAAGAGACCCAGTACCTC.

This clonotype occurred a few times. A much larger clone differs by one base, so this may be a read error. This chain connects TRBV6-5 to TRBJ2-2; D is perhaps TRBD1 or TRBD2 (5 bases each). Between the trimmed V and J ends, which lost 6 bases and 4 bases, there was a span of 15 bases. Looked up from germline, CDR1 is MNHEY and CDR2 is SVGAGI. The length of the CDR3 is 15 residues. The DNA for the CDR3 is TGTGCCAGCAGAGACGGGGCAGGGACCACCGGGGAGCTGTTTTTT. Its translation is CASRDGAGTTGELFF.

Note on this clonotype: A read error may be the cause here, since a much bigger clone is one base away. V and J are TRBV7-9 and TRBJ2-1; D unresolved. CDR3 length equals 12 residues. Germline CDR1 reads SEHNR; CDR2 reads FQNEAQ (reference sequence). CDR3 residues: CTSRLRDNEQFF. DNA for the CDR3: TGTACCAGCAGGTTAAGGGACAATGAGCAGTTCTTC.

This clonotype is termed large. The chain joins TRBV11-3 to TRBJ2-7; D call uncertain. Per the germline V gene, CDR1 is SGHNT and CDR2 is YENEEA. V gave up 0 bases and J gave up 1 base, with 4 bases separating them. This CDR3 is 13 amino acids long. This chain's CDR3 is CASSLDDSYEQYF. Here the CDR3 DNA reads TGTGCCAGCAGCTTAGATGATTCCTACGAGCAGTACTTC.